One sample yielded the 17 T cell receptor beta chains listed below, sequenced in a study of blood T cell repertoires in COVID-19. The assay was immunoSEQ multiplex PCR, and TCRdb's table has in-frame clones only and misses some. Of 60,000 to 90,000 clones in the sample, around 74% were seen once. Sequenced: peripheral blood. Source of these receptors: a human donor with acute or convalescent COVID-19. The donor label of this sample is uncertain.

This chain connects TRBV15 to TRBJ2-4; D perhaps matches TRBD2 (7 bases). V was shortened by 5 bases and J by 5 bases, with 19 bases between the two germline ends. CDR1 and CDR2 (germline): LNHNV, YYDKDF (reference sequence). This CDR3 comprises 16 residues. The CDR3 DNA reads TGTGCCACCAGCTCCCCTGGGGGGGCTGAGGAAAACATTCAGTACTTC. As protein: CATSSPGGAEENIQYF.

The chain combines TRBV10-3 with TRBJ1-1; D possibly corresponds to TRBD1 (6 bases). Deletions cut 4 bases from V and 3 bases from J, with 12 bases between. The CDR3 is 14 residues long. Germline assignment: CDR1 ENHRY and CDR2 SYGVKD. The CDR3 DNA reads as TGTGCCATCAGTGGCAGGGGCGCGGACACTGAAGCTTTCTTT. Its protein is CAISGRGADTEAFF.

The CDR3: CASSYSSGRGQETQYF. CDR3 sequence (DNA): TGTGCCAGCAGTTACTCGTCGGGGCGGGGACAAGAGACCCAGTACTTC. The chain joins TRBV6-5 to TRBJ2-5; a possible D gene is TRBD2 (6 bases). The CDR3 runs to 16 residues. Germline loops: CDR1 MNHEY, CDR2 SVGAGI. V lost 0 bases and J 2 bases, leaving 13 bases between the germline ends.

The V gene is TRBV7-3, the J gene TRBJ2-1; TRBD1 matches at 9 bases. Trimming at V came to 5 bases and at J to 6 bases, leaving 17 bases not matched to a gene. Per germline, CDR1 SGHTA and CDR2 FQGTGA. The CDR3 has 18 residues. As DNA, the CDR3 is TGTGCCAGCAGCCCGACCTCACTGGGACAGGGAAGTGGCAATGAGCAGTTCTTC. It encodes CASSPTSLGQGSGNEQFF.

This clone was recorded a few times. The chain employs TRBV24-1 and TRBJ2-7; TRBD1 aligns across 8 bases. Per the germline V gene, CDR1 is KGHDR and CDR2 is SFDVKD. Trimming removed 3 bases from V and 4 bases from J; junction bases left unmatched: 10. The CDR3 contains 16 residues. This CDR3 is CATSDETGTGRYEQYF. DNA for the CDR3: TGTGCCACCAGTGATGAGACCGGGACAGGAAGGTACGAGCAGTACTTC.

This rearrangement joins TRBV5-1 to TRBJ2-4, with unresolved D. This CDR3 is built from 14 residues. CDR1 is SGHRS, CDR2 YFSETQ, per germline. Trimming removed 0 bases from V and 5 bases from J, with 9 bases in between. The DNA for the CDR3 is TGCGCCAGCAGCTTGGCGGGTTGGCAAAACATTCAGTACTTC. Its protein is CASSLAGWQNIQYF.

This chain links TRBV7-6 with TRBJ2-1, with 14 bases aligning to TRBD2. V lost 5 bases to trimming and J lost 7 bases; unmatched junction nucleotides: 10. The CDR3 covers 17 residues. Germline-derived CDR1 and CDR2 are SGHVS and FNYEAQ. The CDR3 sequence is CASSPTSGRAWGNEQFF. The DNA for the CDR3 is TGTGCCAGCAGCCCGACTAGCGGGAGGGCCTGGGGAAATGAGCAGTTCTTC.

The chain combines TRBV2 with TRBJ1-5; the D is unclear. The germline gives CDR1 SNHLY, CDR2 FYNNEI. Trimming took off 2 bases at V and 7 bases at J, with 6 bases between the two ends. This CDR3 region has 12 residues. The CDR3 nucleotides read TGTGCCAGCAGTGAAATGGGCCAGCCCCAGCATTTT. This translates into CASSEMGQPQHF.

This clone was observed a handful of times. The rearrangement links TRBV28 to TRBJ1-4, with D uncertain. Trimming took off 3 bases at V and 8 bases at J, with 16 bases between the two ends. Germline V gene lookup returns CDR1 MDHEN and CDR2 SYDVKM. This CDR3 region has 15 residues. The DNA for the CDR3 is TGTGCCAGCAGTTTCGGAGGATTTAAGGGCGAAAAACTGTTTTTT. It yields the protein CASSFGGFKGEKLFF.

Concerning this clone: At one end, the junction sequence differs from germline, possibly due to a read error. The V gene is TRBV11-2, the J gene TRBJ1-1, with D possibly being TRBD1 (5 bases). The CDR3 runs to 15 residues. Per the germline V gene, CDR1 is SGHAT and CDR2 is FQNNGV. CDR3 DNA: TGTGCCAGCAGCTTACCCTCCAGGGTGAACAATGAAGCTTTCTTT. Its protein product is CASSLPSRVNNEAFF.

CDR3 sequence reads: CASSAELALYTGELFF. The CDR3 bases are TGTGCCAGCAGTGCCGAACTAGCGTTGTACACCGGGGAGCTGTTTTTT. J is TRBJ2-2 and V is TRBV6-1; 7 bases map to TRBD2. With V trimmed by 4 bases and J by 3 bases, 8 bases remained unmatched. This CDR3 region has 16 residues. The V gene's germline CDR1 is MNHNS and CDR2 SASEGT.

The genes are TRBV29-1 and TRBJ1-2; 9 bases agree with TRBD1. The germline V gene has CDR1 SQVTM and CDR2 ANQGSEA. The CDR3 totals 16 residues. The V gene end was trimmed by 3 bases and the J gene end by 6 bases; junction bases not matched to a gene: 14. The CDR3 here is CSVDLSTGQGVDGYTF. The DNA of the CDR3 is TGCAGCGTTGATCTATCCACGGGACAGGGAGTGGATGGCTACACCTTC.

This clone was counted a few times. The genes are TRBV7-9 and TRBJ1-5; D may be TRBD1 (5 bases). The CDR3 runs 13 residues. Germline lookup yields CDR1 SEHNR and CDR2 FQNEAQ (reference sequence). V lost 5 bases, J lost 6 bases, and 11 bases lay in between. The CDR3 protein is CASSTVGGQPQHF. CDR3 bases: TGTGCCAGCAGCACTGTCGGGGGTCAGCCCCAGCATTTT.

The rearrangement uses TRBV5-1 and TRBJ2-1; the D gene is possibly TRBD2 (5 bases). CDR1 and CDR2 (germline): SGHRS, YFSETQ. CDR3 length: 16 amino acids. The germline V and J ends were trimmed by 0 bases and 0 bases, with 10 bases remaining between them. CDR3 residues: CASSLGTLGSYNEQFF. CDR3 nucleotide sequence: TGCGCCAGCAGCTTGGGGACTTTAGGCTCCTACAATGAGCAGTTCTTC.

The V call is TRBV19, the J call TRBJ1-1; D unresolved. The CDR3 loop spans 15 amino acids. Germline values: CDR1 LNHDA, CDR2 SQIVND (reference sequence). V gave up 6 bases and J gave up 7 bases, with 21 bases separating them. The CDR3 coding sequence is TGTGCCAGTAGCCGGGGAAGATCGATAATGGGTGAAGCTTTCTTT. It is translated as CASSRGRSIMGEAFF.

The chain employs TRBV5-4 and TRBJ2-1; a possible D gene is TRBD2 (6 bases). Germline CDR1 reads SGHNT; CDR2 reads YYREEE (reference sequence). The germline V and J ends were trimmed by 4 bases and 8 bases, with 22 bases remaining between them. The CDR3 runs 16 residues. The CDR3 DNA follows: TGTGCCAGCAGCGGGGCACGCGGGGAAGTTTTCGATGAGCAGTTCTTC. Its protein product is CASSGARGEVFDEQFF.

This sequence joins TRBV18 and TRBJ1-5; D not resolved. Trimming took off 6 bases at V and 7 bases at J, with 13 bases between the two ends. Germline values: CDR1 KGHSH, CDR2 LQKENI. The CDR3 runs 13 residues. DNA of the CDR3: TGTGCCAGCTCGCAAGAAGGAGGCCAGCCCCAGCATTTT. Its protein product is CASSQEGGQPQHF.